Listed here is a single T cell receptor beta chain. Its antigen remains unidentified. TCRdb redid the calling of the reads with MiXCR, one entry per CDR3 protein. This table has hundreds of thousands of distinct CDR3 sequences, less than 35% appearing once. The data derive from a study of T cell repertoires in cytomegalovirus infection. At the level of the study: CMV infection plus the matching HLA type was flagged by public TCR beta signatures.

Study-wide results and limits: CMV-specific TCR beta clonotypes restricted by HLA-C were the ones dominating the ex vivo response.

The trim removed 0 bases at V and 6 bases at J, leaving 6 bases unmatched. The CDR3 sequence is 15 residues long. Germline V gives CDR1 SGHTS, CDR2 YDEGEE. The source was cultured CD8+ T cells from PBMCs, collected from culture after CMV antigen stimulation. This TCR was sampled from a human donor in good health (CMV status not recorded). Some clones in this sample may be carry-over from other donors' samples. V is TRBV5-8 and J is TRBJ1-5; 7 bases are shared with TRBD1. This CDR3 reads CASSLEGRGGQPQHF. The DNA for the CDR3 is TGTGCCAGCAGCTTGGAGGGCAGGGGGGGTCAGCCCCAGCATTTT.